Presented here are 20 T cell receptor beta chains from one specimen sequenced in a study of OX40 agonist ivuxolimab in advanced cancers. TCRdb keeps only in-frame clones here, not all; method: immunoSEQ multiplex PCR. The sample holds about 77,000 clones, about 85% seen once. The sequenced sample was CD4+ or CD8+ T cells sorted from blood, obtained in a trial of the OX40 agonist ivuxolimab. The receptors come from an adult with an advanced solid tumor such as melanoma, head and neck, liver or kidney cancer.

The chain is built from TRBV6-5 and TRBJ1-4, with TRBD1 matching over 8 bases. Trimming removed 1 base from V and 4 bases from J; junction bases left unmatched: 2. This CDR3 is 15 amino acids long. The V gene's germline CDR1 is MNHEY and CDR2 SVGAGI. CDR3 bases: TGTGCCAGCAGTTACTTGACAGGGGTTAATGAAAAACTGTTTTTT. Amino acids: CASSYLTGVNEKLFF.

This chain's CDR3 is CASSVNREQYF. The CDR3 nucleotides read TGTGCCAGCTCAGTTAACCGCGAGCAGTACTTC. This chain uses TRBV6-6 with TRBJ2-7; D uncertain. Trimming left V 8 bases short and J 6 bases short, with 11 bases between. There are 11 residues in the CDR3. Germline CDR1 is MNHNY and CDR2 is SVGAGI (reference sequence).

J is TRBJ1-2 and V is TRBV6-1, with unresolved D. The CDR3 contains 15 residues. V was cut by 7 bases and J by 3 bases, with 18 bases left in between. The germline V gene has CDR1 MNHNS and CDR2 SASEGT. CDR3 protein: CASTSAGIEDYGYTF. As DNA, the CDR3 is TGTGCCAGCACCTCCGCGGGTATCGAAGACTATGGCTACACCTTC.

As DNA, the CDR3 is TGTGCCATCAGTCCAACGGGGGCTCACTATGGCTACACCTTC. This sequence encodes CAISPTGAHYGYTF. J is TRBJ1-2 and V is TRBV10-3; tentative D call: TRBD1 (6 bases). The CDR3 runs to 14 residues. Per the germline V gene, CDR1 is ENHRY and CDR2 is SYGVKD. V dropped 5 bases and J dropped 3 bases, with 13 bases sitting between them.

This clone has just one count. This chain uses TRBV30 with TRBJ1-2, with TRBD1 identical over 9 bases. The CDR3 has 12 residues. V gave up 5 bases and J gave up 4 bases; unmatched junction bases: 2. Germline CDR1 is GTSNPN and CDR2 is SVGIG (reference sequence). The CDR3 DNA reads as TGTGCCTGGGGGACAGGGACCTATGGCTACACCTTC. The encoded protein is CAWGTGTYGYTF.

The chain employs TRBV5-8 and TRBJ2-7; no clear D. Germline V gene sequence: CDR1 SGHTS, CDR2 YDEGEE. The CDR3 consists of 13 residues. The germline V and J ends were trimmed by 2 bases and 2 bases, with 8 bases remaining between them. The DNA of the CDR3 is TGTGCCAGCAGCTTTCAAAGCACCTACGAGCAGTACTTC. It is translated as CASSFQSTYEQYF.

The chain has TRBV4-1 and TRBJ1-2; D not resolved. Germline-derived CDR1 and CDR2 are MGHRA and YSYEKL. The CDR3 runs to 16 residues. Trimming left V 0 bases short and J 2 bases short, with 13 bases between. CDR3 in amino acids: CASSQDPGRNNYGYTF. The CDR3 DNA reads TGCGCCAGCAGCCAAGATCCCGGGAGGAACAACTATGGCTACACCTTC.

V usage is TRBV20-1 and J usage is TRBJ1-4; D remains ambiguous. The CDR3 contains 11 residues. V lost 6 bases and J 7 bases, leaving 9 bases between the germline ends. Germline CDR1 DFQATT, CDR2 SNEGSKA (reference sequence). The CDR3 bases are TGCAGTGCCTTGGCCCGTGAAAAACTGTTTTTT. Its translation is CSALAREKLFF.

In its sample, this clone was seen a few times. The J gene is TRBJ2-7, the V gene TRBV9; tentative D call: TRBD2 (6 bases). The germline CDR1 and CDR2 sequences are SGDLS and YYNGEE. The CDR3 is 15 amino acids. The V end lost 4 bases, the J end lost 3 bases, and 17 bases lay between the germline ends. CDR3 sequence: CASSLRDSSGYEQYF. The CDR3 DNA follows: TGTGCCAGCAGCTTACGGGACTCTTCTGGCTACGAGCAGTACTTC.

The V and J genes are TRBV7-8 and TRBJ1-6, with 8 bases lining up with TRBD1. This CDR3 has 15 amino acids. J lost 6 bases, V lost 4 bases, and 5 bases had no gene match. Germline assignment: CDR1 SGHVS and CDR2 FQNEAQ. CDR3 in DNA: TGTGCCAGCAGCTCCGGACAGGGCCTTAATTCACCCCTCCACTTT. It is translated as CASSSGQGLNSPLHF.

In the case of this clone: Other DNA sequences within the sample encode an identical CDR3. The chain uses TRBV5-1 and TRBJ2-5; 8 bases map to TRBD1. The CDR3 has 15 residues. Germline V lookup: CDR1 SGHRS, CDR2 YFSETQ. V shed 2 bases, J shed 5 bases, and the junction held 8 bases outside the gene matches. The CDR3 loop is CASSFFQGARETQYF. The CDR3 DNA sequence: TGCGCCAGCAGCTTTTTCCAGGGGGCACGGGAGACCCAGTACTTC.

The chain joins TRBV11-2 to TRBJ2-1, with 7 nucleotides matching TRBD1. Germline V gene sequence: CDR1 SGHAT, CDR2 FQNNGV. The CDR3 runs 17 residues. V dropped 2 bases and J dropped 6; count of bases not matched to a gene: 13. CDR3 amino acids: CASSLSYDRVLGNEQFF. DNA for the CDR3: TGTGCCAGCAGCTTAAGTTACGACAGGGTATTAGGCAATGAGCAGTTCTTC.

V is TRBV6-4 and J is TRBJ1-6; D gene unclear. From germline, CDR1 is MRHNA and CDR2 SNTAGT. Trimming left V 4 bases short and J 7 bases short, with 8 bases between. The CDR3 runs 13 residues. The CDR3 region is CASSVDPNSPLHF. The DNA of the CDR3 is TGTGCCAGCAGTGTGGACCCGAATTCACCCCTCCACTTT.

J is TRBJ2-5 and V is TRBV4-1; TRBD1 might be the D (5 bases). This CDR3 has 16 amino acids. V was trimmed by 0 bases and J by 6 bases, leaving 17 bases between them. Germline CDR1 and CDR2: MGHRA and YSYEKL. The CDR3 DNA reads TGCGCCAGCAGCCAAGAGTGGGCAGGGCCAGTGCAGACCCAGTACTTC. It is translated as CASSQEWAGPVQTQYF.

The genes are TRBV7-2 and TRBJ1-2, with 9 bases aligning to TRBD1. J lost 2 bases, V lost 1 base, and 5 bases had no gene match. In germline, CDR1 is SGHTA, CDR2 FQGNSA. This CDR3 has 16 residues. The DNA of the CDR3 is TGTGCCAGCAGCTTAGTCACCGGGACAGGGAACTATGGCTACACCTTC. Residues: CASSLVTGTGNYGYTF. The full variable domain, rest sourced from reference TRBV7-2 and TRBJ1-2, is GAGVSQSPSNKVTEKGKDVELRCDPISGHTALYWYRQSLGQGLEFLIYFQGNSAPDKSGLPSDRFSAERTGGSVSTLTIQRTQQEDSAVYLCASSLVTGTGNYGYTFGSGTRLTVV.

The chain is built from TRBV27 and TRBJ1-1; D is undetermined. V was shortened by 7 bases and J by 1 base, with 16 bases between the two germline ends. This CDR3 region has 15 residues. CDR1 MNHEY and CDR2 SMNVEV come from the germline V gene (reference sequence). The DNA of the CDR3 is TGTGCCAGCACCTTATCTGGACGGGAGAACACTGAAGCTTTCTTT. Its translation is CASTLSGRENTEAFF.

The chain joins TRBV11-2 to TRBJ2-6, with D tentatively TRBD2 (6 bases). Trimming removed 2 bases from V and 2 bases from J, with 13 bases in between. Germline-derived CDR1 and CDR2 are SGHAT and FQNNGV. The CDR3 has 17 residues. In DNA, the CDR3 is TGTGCCAGCAGCTTATCACCGGGGGTGGCTGGGGCCAACGTCCTGACTTTC. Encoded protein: CASSLSPGVAGANVLTF.

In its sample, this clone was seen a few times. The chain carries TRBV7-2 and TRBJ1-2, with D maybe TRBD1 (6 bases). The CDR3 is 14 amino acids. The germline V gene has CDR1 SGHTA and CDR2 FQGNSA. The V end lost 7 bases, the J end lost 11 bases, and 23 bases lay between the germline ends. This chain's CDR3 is CASTSRGGREVYTF. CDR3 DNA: TGTGCCAGCACCTCCCGGGGGGGGCGCGAGGTATACACCTTC.

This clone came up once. In DNA form, the CDR3 reads TGTGCCAGCAGCTTAAGCCGGGGGCCCCTCAATGCCTACGAGCAGTACTTC. Residues: CASSLSRGPLNAYEQYF. The rearrangement uses TRBV7-8 and TRBJ2-7; D may match TRBD1 or TRBD2 (6 bases each). Per the germline V gene, CDR1 is SGHVS and CDR2 is FQNEAQ. Trimming stripped 2 bases from V and 2 bases from J, with 19 bases between. CDR3 length: 17 amino acids.

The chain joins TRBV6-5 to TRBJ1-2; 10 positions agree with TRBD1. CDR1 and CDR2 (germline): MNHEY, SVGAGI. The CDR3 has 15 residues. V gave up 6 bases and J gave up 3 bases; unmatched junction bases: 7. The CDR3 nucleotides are TGTGCCAGCAGCTCGACAGGGGGCGAAGACTATGGCTACACCTTC. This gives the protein CASSSTGGEDYGYTF.